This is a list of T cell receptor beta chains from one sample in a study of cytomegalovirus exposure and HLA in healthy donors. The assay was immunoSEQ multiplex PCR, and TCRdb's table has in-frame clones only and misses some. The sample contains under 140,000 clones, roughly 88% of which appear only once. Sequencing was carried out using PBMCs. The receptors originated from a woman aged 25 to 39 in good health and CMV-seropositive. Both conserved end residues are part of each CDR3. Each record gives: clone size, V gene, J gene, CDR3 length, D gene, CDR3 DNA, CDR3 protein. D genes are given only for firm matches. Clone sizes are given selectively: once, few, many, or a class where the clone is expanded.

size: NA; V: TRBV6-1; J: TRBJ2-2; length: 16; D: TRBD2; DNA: TGTGCCAGCAGTGAACACGGACTAGCGGGACCCGGGGAGCTGTTTTTT; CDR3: CASSEHGLAGPGELFF
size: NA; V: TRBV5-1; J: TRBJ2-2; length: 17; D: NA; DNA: TGCGCCAGCAGGTTGGGGATTTGGCGGGGCGCCACCGGGGAGCTGTTTTTT; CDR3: CASRLGIWRGATGELFF
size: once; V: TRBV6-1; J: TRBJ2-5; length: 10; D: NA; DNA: TGTGCCAGCAGTGAACCCGACAGGCACTTC; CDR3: CASSEPDRHF
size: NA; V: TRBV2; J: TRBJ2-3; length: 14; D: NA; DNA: TGTGCCAGCAGTTTTATGACACCCGCGGATACGCAGTATTTT; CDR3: CASSFMTPADTQYF
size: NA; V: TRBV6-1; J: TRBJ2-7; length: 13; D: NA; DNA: TGTGCCAGCAGTAGGGGGGGGAACTACGAGCAGTACTTC; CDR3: CASSRGGNYEQYF
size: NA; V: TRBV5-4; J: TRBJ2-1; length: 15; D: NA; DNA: TGTGCCAGCAGCTCGCCCGGGACACATTACAATGAGCAGTTCTTC; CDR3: CASSSPGTHYNEQFF
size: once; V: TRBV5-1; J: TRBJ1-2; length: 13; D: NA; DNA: TGCGCCAGCAGCTTGGGGCAGGGAGGTGGCTACACCTTC; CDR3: CASSLGQGGGYTF
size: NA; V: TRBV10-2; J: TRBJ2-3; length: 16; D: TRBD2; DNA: TGCGCCAGCAGTGAGGAGGGAGGGCGGGCGATAGATACGCAGTATTTT; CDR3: CASSEEGGRAIDTQYF
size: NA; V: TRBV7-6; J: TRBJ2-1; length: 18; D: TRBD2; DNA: TGTGCCAGCAGCCCGGGACTAGCGGGGTGGTTCTCCTACAATGAGCAGTTCTTC; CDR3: CASSPGLAGWFSYNEQFF
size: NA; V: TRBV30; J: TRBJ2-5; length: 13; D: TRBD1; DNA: TGTGCCTGGGAACAGGGGCAACAAGAGACCCAGTACTTC; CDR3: CAWEQGQQETQYF
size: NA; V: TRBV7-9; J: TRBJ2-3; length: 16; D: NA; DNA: TGTGCCAGCAGCCCAAGCCAGGCCGGTGGTACAGATACGCAGTATTTT; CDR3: CASSPSQAGGTDTQYF
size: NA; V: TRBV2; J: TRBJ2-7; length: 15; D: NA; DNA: TGTGCCAGCAGTGAAGGATGGGCAGGCCAGAGAGAGCAGTACTTC; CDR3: CASSEGWAGQREQYF
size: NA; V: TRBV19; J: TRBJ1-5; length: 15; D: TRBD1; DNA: TGTGCCAGTAGTAGAAGACAGGGGGCCGGTCAGCCCCAGCATTTT; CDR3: CASSRRQGAGQPQHF
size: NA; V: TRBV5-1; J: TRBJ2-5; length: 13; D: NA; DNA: TGCGCCAGCAGCTTGGTTGGGAGGGAGACCCAGTACTTC; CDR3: CASSLVGRETQYF
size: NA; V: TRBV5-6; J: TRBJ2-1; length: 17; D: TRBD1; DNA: TGTGCCAGCAGCTCCTCCGGGACAGGGGGCTACTACAATGAGCAGTTCTTC; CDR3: CASSSSGTGGYYNEQFF
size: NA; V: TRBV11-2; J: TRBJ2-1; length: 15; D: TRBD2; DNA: TGTGCCAGCAGCTTAAACGGGAGGGCCCAAAATGAGCAGTTCTTC; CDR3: CASSLNGRAQNEQFF
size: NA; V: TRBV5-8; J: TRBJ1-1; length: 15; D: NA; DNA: TGTGCCAGCAGCTCCGGACAGTTCATGAACACTGAAGCTTTCTTT; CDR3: CASSSGQFMNTEAFF
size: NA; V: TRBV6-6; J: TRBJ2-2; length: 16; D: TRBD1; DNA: TGTGCCAGCAGAAAGAGAGGGACAGGGTCCACCGGGGAGCTGTTTTTT; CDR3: CASRKRGTGSTGELFF
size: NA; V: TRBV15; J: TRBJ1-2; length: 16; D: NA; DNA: TGTGCCACCAGCAGAACGGAAATACAGGGTGGCTATGGCTACACCTTC; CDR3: CATSRTEIQGGYGYTF
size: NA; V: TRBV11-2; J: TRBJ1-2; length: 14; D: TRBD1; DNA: TGTGCCAGCAGCCCCGCCCCGGGACAGCGGGGCTACACCTTC; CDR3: CASSPAPGQRGYTF
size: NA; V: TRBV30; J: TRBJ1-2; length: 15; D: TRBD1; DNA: TGTGCCTGGAGTGTAGGTTCAGGGGGTAACTATGGCTACACCTTC; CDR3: CAWSVGSGGNYGYTF
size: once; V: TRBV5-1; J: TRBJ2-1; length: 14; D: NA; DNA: TGCGCCAGCAGCTGGGGACAACTGGCGAACGAGCAGTTCTTC; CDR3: CASSWGQLANEQFF
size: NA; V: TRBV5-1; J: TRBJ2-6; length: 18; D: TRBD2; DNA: TGCGCCAGCATGGGCCGGACTAGGGAATTTGCTGGGGCCAACGTCCTGACTTTC; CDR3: CASMGRTREFAGANVLTF
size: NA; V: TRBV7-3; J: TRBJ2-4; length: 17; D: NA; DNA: TGTGCCAGCAGCGGCCCGGATCGGGGGTCTTCGGGTAACATTCAGTACTTC; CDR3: CASSGPDRGSSGNIQYF
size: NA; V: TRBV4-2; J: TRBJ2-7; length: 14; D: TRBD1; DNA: TGTGCCAGCAGCCTCCGGGACAGGGTTTACGAGCAGTACTTC; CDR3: CASSLRDRVYEQYF
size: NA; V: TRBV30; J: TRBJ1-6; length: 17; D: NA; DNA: TGTGCCTGGACCCCGGGACTCACGGCCTCCTATAATTCACCCCTCCACTTT; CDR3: CAWTPGLTASYNSPLHF
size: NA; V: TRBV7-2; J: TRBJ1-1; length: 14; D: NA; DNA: TGTGCCAGCAGCTGGACAGCGCCAAGAACTGAAGCTTTCTTT; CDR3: CASSWTAPRTEAFF
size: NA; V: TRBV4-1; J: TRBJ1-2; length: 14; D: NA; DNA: TGCGCCAGCAGCCAAGTCCTTCTCACTAGGGGCTACACCTTC; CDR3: CASSQVLLTRGYTF
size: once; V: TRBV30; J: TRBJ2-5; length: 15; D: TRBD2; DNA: TGTGCCTGGACAAAGGGGACTACGAACCAAGAGACCCAGTACTTC; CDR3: CAWTKGTTNQETQYF
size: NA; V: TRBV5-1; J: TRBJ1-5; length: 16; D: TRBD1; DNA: TGCGCGACCTATTCTCCAGGGGGCACTAGCAATCAGCCCCAGCATTTT; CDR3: CATYSPGGTSNQPQHF
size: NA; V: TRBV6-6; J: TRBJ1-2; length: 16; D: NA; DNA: TGTGCCAGCAGTTACTCGTTATCGGTATATCTCTATGGCTACACCTTC; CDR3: CASSYSLSVYLYGYTF
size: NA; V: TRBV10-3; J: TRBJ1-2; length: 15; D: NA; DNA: TGTGCCATCAGTGAGTCCAAGGGAGGGGACTATGGCTACACCTTC; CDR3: CAISESKGGDYGYTF
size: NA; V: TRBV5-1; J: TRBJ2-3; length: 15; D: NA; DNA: TGCGCCAGCAGCTTCCAGGGACTCAGCACAGATACGCAGTATTTT; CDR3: CASSFQGLSTDTQYF
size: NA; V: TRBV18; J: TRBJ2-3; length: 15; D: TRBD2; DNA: TGTGCCAGCTCAAGTCTGGGCGGGAGGACAGATACGCAGTATTTT; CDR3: CASSSLGGRTDTQYF
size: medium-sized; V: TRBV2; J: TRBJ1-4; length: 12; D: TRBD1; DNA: TGTGCCAGCAGTGCGACAGGGGGAAAACTGTTTTTT; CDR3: CASSATGGKLFF
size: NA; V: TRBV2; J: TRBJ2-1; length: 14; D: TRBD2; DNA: TGTGCCAGCAGTGTCGGGGGGATTGGCAATGAGCAGTTCTTC; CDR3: CASSVGGIGNEQFF
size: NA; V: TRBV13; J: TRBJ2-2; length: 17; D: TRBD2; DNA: TGTGCCAGCAGCTCCCCGGGACTAGCGGGAGACGCCGGGGAGCTGTTTTTT; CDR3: CASSSPGLAGDAGELFF
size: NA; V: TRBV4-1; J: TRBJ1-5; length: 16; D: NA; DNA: TGCGCCAGCAGCCAAGAAACACAGGGAGCCAATCAGCCCCAGCATTTT; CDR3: CASSQETQGANQPQHF
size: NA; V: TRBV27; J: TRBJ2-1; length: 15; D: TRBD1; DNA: TGTGCCAGCAGTTTTTCCAGGGGGCCTAACAATGAGCAGTTCTTC; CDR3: CASSFSRGPNNEQFF
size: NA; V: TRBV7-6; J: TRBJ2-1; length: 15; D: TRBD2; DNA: TGTGCCAGCAGCCAGACTAGCGGGTATTACAATGAGCAGTTCTTC; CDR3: CASSQTSGYYNEQFF
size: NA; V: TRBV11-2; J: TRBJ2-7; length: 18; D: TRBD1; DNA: TGTGCCAGCAGCTTAGGCCACCGGGACAGGCGGCGGATCTACGAGCAGTACTTC; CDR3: CASSLGHRDRRRIYEQYF
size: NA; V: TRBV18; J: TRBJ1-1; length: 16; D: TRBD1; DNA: TGTGCCAGCTCACAAGGGACAGGGGAGGGTATCACTGAAGCTTTCTTT; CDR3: CASSQGTGEGITEAFF
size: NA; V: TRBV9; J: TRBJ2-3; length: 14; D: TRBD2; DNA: TGTGCCAGCTCCCGGGCGGGGGGCAGTGATACGCAGTATTTT; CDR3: CASSRAGGSDTQYF
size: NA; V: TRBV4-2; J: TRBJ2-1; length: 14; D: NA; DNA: TGTGCCAGCAGCCCGGCTAGCTCCTACAATGAGCAGTTCTTC; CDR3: CASSPASSYNEQFF
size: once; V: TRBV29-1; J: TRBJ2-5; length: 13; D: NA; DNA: TGCAGCGTTGAAGATGGCCTCACAGAGACCCAGTACTTC; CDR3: CSVEDGLTETQYF
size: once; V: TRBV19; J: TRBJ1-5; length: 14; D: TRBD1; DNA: TGTGCCAGTAAACAGACAGGGTTCCATCAGCCCCAGCATTTT; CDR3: CASKQTGFHQPQHF
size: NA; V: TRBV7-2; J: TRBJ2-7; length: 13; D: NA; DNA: TGTGCCAGCAGCTTAGGGGCATGGTTCGAGCAGTACTTC; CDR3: CASSLGAWFEQYF
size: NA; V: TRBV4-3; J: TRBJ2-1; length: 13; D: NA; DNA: TGCGCCAGCAGCCAAGGGTACGGCAATGAGCAGTTCTTC; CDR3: CASSQGYGNEQFF
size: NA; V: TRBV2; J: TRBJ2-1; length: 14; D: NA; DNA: TGTGCCAGCAGTGAGTCTAGCTCCTACAATGAGCAGTTCTTC; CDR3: CASSESSSYNEQFF
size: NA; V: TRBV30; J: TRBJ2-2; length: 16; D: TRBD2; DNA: TGTGCCTGGAGTTTCATTAGCGGGAGGAAAACCGGGGAGCTGTTTTTT; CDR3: CAWSFISGRKTGELFF
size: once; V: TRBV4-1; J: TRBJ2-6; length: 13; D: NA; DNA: TGCGCCAGCAGGAGATCTGGGGCCAACGTCCTGACTTTC; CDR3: CASRRSGANVLTF
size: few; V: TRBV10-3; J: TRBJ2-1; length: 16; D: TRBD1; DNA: TGTGCCATCAGTGAGTCGCCCTCACTAGGGGGCGGTGAGCAGTTCTTC; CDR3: CAISESPSLGGGEQFF
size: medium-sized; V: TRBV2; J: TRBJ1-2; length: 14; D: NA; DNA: TGTGCCAGCAGTGGATACAGGGATTACTATGGCTACACCTTC; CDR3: CASSGYRDYYGYTF